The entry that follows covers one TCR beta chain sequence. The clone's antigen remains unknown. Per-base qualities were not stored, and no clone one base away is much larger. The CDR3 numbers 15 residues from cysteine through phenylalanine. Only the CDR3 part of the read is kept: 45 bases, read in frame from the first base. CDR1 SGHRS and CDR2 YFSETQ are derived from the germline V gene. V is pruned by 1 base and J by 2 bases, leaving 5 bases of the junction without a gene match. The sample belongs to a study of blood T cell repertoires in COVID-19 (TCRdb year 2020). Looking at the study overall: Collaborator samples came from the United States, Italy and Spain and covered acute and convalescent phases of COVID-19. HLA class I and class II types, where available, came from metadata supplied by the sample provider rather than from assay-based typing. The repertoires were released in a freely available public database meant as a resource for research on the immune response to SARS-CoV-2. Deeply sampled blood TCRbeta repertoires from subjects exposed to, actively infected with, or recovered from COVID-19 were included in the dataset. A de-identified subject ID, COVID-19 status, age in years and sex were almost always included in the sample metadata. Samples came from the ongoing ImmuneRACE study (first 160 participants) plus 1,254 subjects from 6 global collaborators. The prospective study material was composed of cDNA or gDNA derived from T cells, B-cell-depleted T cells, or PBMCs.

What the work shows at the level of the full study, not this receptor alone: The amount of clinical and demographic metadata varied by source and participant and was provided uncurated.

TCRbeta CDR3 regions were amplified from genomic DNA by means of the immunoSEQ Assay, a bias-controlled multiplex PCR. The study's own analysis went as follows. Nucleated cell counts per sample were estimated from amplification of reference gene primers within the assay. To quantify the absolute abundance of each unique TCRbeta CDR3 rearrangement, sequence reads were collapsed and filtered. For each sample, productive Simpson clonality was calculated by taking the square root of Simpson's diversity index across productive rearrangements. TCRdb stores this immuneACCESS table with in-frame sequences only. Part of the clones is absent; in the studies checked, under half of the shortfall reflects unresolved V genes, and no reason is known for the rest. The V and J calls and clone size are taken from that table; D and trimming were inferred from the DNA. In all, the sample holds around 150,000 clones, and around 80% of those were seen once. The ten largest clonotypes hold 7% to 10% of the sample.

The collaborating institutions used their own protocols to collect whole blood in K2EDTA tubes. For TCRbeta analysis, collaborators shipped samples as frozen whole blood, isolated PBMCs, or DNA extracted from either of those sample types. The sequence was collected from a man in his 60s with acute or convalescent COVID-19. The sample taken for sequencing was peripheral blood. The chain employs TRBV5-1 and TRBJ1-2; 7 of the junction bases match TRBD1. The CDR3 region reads CASSLNVQGNYGYTF. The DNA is TGCGCCAGCAGCTTGAATGTACAGGGGAACTATGGCTACACCTTC.